The rows below give T cell receptor beta chains drawn from one sample of a study of long-term antiretroviral therapy in people with HIV. Assay used: immunoSEQ multiplex PCR; TCRdb lists only in-frame clones, some missing. The sample includes roughly 16,000 clones, 79% of them seen just once. The starting material was unsorted PBMCs, obtained at the start of antiretroviral therapy. The receptors come from a man aged 25 to 45 with HIV. The CDR3 runs from the conserved cysteine through the conserved F or W. D genes are given only for firm matches. Not all rows give a size; the values are once, few, many and, for expanded clones, a class.

j_gene | d_gene | abundance | v_gene | CDR3aa | CDR3nt
TRBJ1-2 | NA | NA | TRBV5-1 | CASRETSNYGYTF | TGCGCCAGCAGGGAGACCTCTAACTATGGCTACACCTTC
TRBJ2-1 | NA | NA | TRBV27 | CASRPRDYNEQFF | TGTGCCAGCAGGCCCCGGGACTACAATGAGCAGTTCTTC
TRBJ2-2 | TRBD1 | NA | TRBV10-3 | CAISEPDRGRITGELFF | TGTGCCATCAGTGAGCCGGACAGGGGGCGAATCACCGGGGAGCTGTTTTTT
TRBJ2-7 | NA | few | TRBV5-5 | CASSRGNHEQYF | TGTGCCAGCAGCCGAGGAAACCACGAGCAGTACTTC
TRBJ1-2 | NA | NA | TRBV6-6 | CASSYATYGYTF | TGTGCCAGCAGTTACGCTACCTATGGCTACACCTTC
TRBJ2-7 | NA | few | TRBV5-4 | CASSFGGEQYF | TGTGCCAGCAGCTTCGGGGGCGAGCAGTACTTC
TRBJ1-3 | NA | NA | TRBV7-5 | CARSGRPGSNLNTIYF | TGTGCCAGAAGCGGACGCCCCGGGAGCAATTTAAACACCATATATTTT
TRBJ2-2 | NA | NA | TRBV9 | CASSVLGTGELFF | TGTGCCAGCAGCGTCCTAGGCACCGGGGAGCTGTTTTTT
TRBJ2-1 | NA | NA | TRBV15 | CATRRDSNNEQFF | TGTGCCACCAGGAGGGACTCCAACAATGAGCAGTTCTTC
TRBJ2-5 | NA | NA | TRBV6-4 | CASSSNAGHQETQYF | TGTGCCAGCAGCTCCAACGCAGGACATCAAGAGACCCAGTACTTC
TRBJ1-3 | NA | NA | TRBV6-8 | CASRAAGFCTIYF | TGTGCCAGCAGAGCTGCGGGGTTTTGCACCATATATTTT
TRBJ2-7 | TRBD2 | NA | TRBV7-2 | CASSLRPSGGGYEQYF | TGTGCCAGCAGCTTACGGCCTAGCGGGGGGGGCTACGAGCAGTACTTC
TRBJ2-7 | TRBD2 | NA | TRBV7-9 | CASSSWGGSGYEQYF | TGTGCCAGCAGCTCGTGGGGCGGGAGTGGCTACGAGCAGTACTTC
TRBJ2-1 | NA | NA | TRBV6-1 | CASSSGPLKDEQFF | TGTGCCAGCAGTTCCGGGCCCTTGAAGGATGAGCAGTTCTTC
TRBJ2-5 | TRBD2 | few | TRBV4-1 | CASSQLTSGRAGLTQYF | TGCGCCAGCAGCCAGTTGACTAGCGGGAGGGCCGGGCTTACCCAGTACTTC
TRBJ2-2 | NA | NA | TRBV9 | CASSVSGTRLLPNTGELFF | TGTGCCAGCAGCGTTTCCGGGACCCGACTCCTTCCGAACACCGGGGAGCTGTTTTTT
TRBJ2-1 | NA | NA | TRBV28 | CASRVRDRGPSGRVEGDEQFF | TGTGCCAGCAGGGTCCGGGACAGGGGGCCTAGCGGGAGGGTCGAAGGGGATGAGCAGTTCTTC
TRBJ2-1 | TRBD2 | NA | TRBV6-1 | CASSEGEAGGPYNEQFF | TGTGCCAGCAGTGAAGGAGAGGCGGGGGGGCCTTACAATGAGCAGTTCTTC
TRBJ2-3 | NA | NA | TRBV30 | CAWRTVNTDTQYF | TGTGCCTGGAGGACAGTAAACACAGATACGCAGTATTTT
TRBJ1-4 | NA | NA | TRBV5-5 | CASSLTQNEKLFF | TGTGCCAGCAGCTTGACCCAAAATGAAAAACTGTTTTTT
TRBJ1-1 | NA | once | TRBV29-1 | CSVEGVEDEGAEAFF | TGCAGCGTTGAAGGGGTTGAGGATGAGGGGGCTGAAGCTTTCTTT
TRBJ2-7 | NA | NA | TRBV7-3 | CASSLGGSGYEQYF | TGTGCCAGCAGCTTAGGAGGGTCCGGGTACGAGCAGTACTTC
TRBJ2-7 | TRBD2 | NA | TRBV4-1 | CASSQGRWAGLAGLEQYF | TGCGCCAGCAGCCAAGGGCGTTGGGCGGGACTAGCAGGGCTCGAGCAGTACTTC
TRBJ1-1 | TRBD1 | NA | TRBV6-4 | CASSEQGYTEAFF | TGTGCCAGCAGTGAACAGGGGTACACTGAAGCTTTCTTT
TRBJ1-4 | NA | NA | TRBV28 | CASSGDFEKLFF | TGTGCCAGCTCAGGGGATTTTGAAAAACTGTTTTTT
TRBJ2-7 | TRBD2 | once | TRBV5-1 | CASSLTSGSEQYF | TGCGCCAGCAGCTTGACTAGCGGGAGCGAGCAGTACTTC
TRBJ2-7 | TRBD2 | NA | TRBV5-5 | CASGNSGRTSGRSYEQYF | TGTGCCAGCGGAAACTCCGGGAGGACTAGCGGACGATCCTACGAGCAGTACTTC
TRBJ2-7 | TRBD1 | NA | TRBV4-2 | CASSGTGVSYEQYF | TGTGCCAGCAGCGGTACAGGGGTCTCCTACGAGCAGTACTTC
TRBJ2-1 | NA | NA | TRBV6-6 | CASSYSQASNEQFF | TGTGCCAGCAGTTACTCGCAAGCTTCCAATGAGCAGTTCTTC
TRBJ2-1 | TRBD2 | NA | TRBV18 | CASSPGTSGSSEQFF | TGTGCCAGCTCACCCGGGACTAGCGGGAGTAGTGAGCAGTTCTTC
TRBJ2-7 | TRBD2 | NA | TRBV29-1 | CSVGEGRTYEQYF | TGCAGCGTGGGGGAGGGGCGCACCTACGAGCAGTACTTC
TRBJ1-2 | TRBD1 | once | TRBV5-1 | CASSLGQGAYGYTF | TGCGCCAGCAGCTTGGGACAGGGAGCCTATGGCTACACCTTC
TRBJ2-3 | NA | once | TRBV28 | CASSLHLRVIVQYF | TGTGCCAGCAGTCTCCACCTCAGGGTAATCGTGCAGTATTTT
TRBJ1-1 | NA | NA | TRBV7-2 | CASSLVGGHTEAFF | TGTGCCAGCAGCTTAGTTGGGGGGCATACTGAAGCTTTCTTT
TRBJ2-2 | TRBD1 | NA | TRBV4-2 | CASSYGTGDTGELFF | TGTGCCAGCAGCTACGGGACAGGGGACACCGGGGAGCTGTTTTTT
TRBJ1-3 | NA | NA | TRBV15 | CATSRTTFGEGNTIYF | TGTGCCACCAGCAGGACAACCTTCGGAGAGGGAAACACCATATATTTT
TRBJ2-2 | TRBD1 | NA | TRBV10-2 | CASSQGQDLAGELFF | TGCGCCAGCAGTCAAGGACAGGATCTGGCCGGGGAGCTGTTTTTT
TRBJ2-1 | NA | NA | TRBV7-2 | CASSQPTYNEQFF | TGTGCCAGCAGCCAACCCACTTACAATGAGCAGTTCTTC
TRBJ2-2 | TRBD1 | NA | TRBV6-1 | CASTRQGLTGELFF | TGTGCCAGCACTCGACAGGGGCTCACCGGGGAGCTGTTTTTT
TRBJ1-1 | NA | NA | TRBV5-1 | CASSLASGPGMNTEAFF | TGCGCCAGCAGCTTGGCCTCGGGACCGGGAATGAACACTGAAGCTTTCTTT
TRBJ2-1 | TRBD2 | NA | TRBV11-2 | CASSYTSGSTHEQFF | TGTGCCAGCAGCTATACTAGCGGGAGTACCCATGAGCAGTTCTTC
TRBJ1-5 | TRBD1 | NA | TRBV6-5 | CASSSGQGDNQPQHF | TGTGCCAGCAGTTCCGGACAGGGGGACAATCAGCCCCAGCATTTT
TRBJ2-1 | NA | NA | TRBV19 | CASQQGSYNEQFF | TGTGCCAGTCAGCAGGGATCCTACAATGAGCAGTTCTTC
TRBJ2-1 | NA | NA | TRBV5-1 | CASSLAPSNEQFF | TGCGCCAGCAGCCTAGCCCCTAGTAATGAGCAGTTCTTC
TRBJ1-4 | NA | NA | TRBV5-1 | CASSLAGGGGEKLFF | TGCGCCAGCAGCTTGGCCGGTGGCGGAGGAGAAAAACTGTTTTTT
TRBJ2-7 | NA | NA | TRBV6-6 | CASSQGAISEQYF | TGTGCCAGCTCACAAGGAGCCATTTCCGAGCAGTACTTC
TRBJ2-1 | NA | NA | TRBV6-5 | CASSYSPGPYSEQFF | TGTGCCAGCAGTTACTCCCCGGGACCCTACTCTGAGCAGTTCTTC
TRBJ1-6 | NA | NA | TRBV4-3 | CASSQGSDNSPLHF | TGCGCCAGCAGCCAAGGTTCCGATAATTCACCCCTCCACTTT
TRBJ1-5 | NA | NA | TRBV5-1 | CASSLIRGGSQHF | TGTGCCAGCAGCTTGATCAGGGGTGGTTCCCAGCATTTT
TRBJ2-2 | TRBD2 | NA | TRBV29-1 | CSVEVAGGRELFF | TGCAGCGTTGAAGTGGCGGGGGGCCGGGAGCTGTTTTTT
TRBJ1-1 | NA | NA | TRBV30 | CAWSVDSLNTEAFF | TGTGCCTGGAGTGTGGACAGCTTGAACACTGAAGCTTTCTTT
TRBJ2-3 | TRBD1 | NA | TRBV19 | CASSTPPQGNPSTDTQYF | TGTGCCAGTAGTACGCCCCCACAGGGGAACCCTAGCACAGATACGCAGTATTTT
TRBJ2-3 | TRBD2 | NA | TRBV28 | CASSLVPLATSTDTQYF | TGTGCCAGCAGCTTAGTCCCACTAGCGACTAGCACAGATACGCAGTATTTT
TRBJ2-5 | TRBD1 | NA | TRBV7-7 | CASSLDPGQGAWETQYF | TGTGCCAGCAGCTTAGACCCAGGACAGGGGGCGTGGGAGACCCAGTACTTC
TRBJ1-5 | NA | NA | TRBV6-1 | CASSEAAGVGQPQHF | TGTGCCAGCAGTGAAGCAGCAGGGGTTGGTCAGCCCCAGCATTTT